The entry that follows covers one T cell receptor beta chain sequence. Additional DNA sequences in this sample encode the identical CDR3. V was pared by 4 bases and J by 3 bases, with 17 bases between. CDR1 is SGDLS and CDR2 is YYNGEE in the germline V gene. The CDR3 totals 16 residues. PCR used 60 Vbeta primers and 13 Jbeta primers. The method was immunoSEQ multiplex PCR; TCRdb's version includes in-frame clones alone and lacks a portion of them. This repertoire includes 75,000 to 100,000 clones. These data originate in a study of cytomegalovirus exposure and HLA in healthy donors. The receptor comes from a woman aged 60 to 75 in good health and CMV-seronegative. Sample: PBMCs. The rearrangement joins TRBV9 to TRBJ1-3; perhaps TRBD1 as D (5 bases). The CDR3: CASSTPPGSLGNTIYF. The CDR3 DNA sequence: TGTGCCAGCAGCACCCCTCCAGGGTCGCTTGGAAACACCATATATTTT.